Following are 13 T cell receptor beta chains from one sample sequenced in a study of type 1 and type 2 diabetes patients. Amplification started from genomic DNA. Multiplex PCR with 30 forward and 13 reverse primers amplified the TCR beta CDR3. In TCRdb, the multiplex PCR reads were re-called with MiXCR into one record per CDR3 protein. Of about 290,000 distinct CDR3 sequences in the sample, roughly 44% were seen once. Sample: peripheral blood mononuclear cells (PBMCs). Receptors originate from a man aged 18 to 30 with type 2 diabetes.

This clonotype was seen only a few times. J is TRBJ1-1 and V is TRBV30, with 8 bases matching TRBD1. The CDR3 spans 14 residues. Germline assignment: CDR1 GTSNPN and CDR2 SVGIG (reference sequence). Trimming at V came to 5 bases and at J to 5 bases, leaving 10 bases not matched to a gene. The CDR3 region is CAWVRGLMSTEAFF. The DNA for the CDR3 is TGTGCCTGGGTCAGGGGGCTGATGAGTACTGAAGCTTTCTTT.

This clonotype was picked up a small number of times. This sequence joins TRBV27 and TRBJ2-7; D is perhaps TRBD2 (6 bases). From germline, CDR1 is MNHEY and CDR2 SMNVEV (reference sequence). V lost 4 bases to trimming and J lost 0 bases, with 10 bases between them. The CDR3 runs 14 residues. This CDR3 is CASSWRESSYEQYF. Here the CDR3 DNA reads TGTGCCAGCAGTTGGAGGGAGAGCTCCTACGAGCAGTACTTC.

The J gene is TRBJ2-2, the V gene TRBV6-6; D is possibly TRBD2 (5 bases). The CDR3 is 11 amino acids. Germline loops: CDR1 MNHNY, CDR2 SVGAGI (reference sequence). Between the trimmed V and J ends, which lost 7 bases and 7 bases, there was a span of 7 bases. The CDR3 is CASIRGGELFF. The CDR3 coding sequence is TGTGCCAGCATACGGGGCGGGGAGCTGTTTTTT.

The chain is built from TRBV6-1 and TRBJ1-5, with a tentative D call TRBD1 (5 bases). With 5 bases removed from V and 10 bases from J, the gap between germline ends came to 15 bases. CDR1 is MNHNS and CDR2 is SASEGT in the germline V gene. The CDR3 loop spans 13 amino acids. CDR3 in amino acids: CASSYEAGSPQHF. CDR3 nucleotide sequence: TGTGCCAGCAGTTACGAGGCAGGGAGTCCCCAGCATTTT.

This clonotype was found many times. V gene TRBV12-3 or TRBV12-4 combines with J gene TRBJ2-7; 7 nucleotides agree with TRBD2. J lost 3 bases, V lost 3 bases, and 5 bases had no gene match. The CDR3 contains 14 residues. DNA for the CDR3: TGTGCCAGCAGTTTTGGCGGGGGTTACTACGAGCAGTACTTC. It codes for CASSFGGGYYEQYF.

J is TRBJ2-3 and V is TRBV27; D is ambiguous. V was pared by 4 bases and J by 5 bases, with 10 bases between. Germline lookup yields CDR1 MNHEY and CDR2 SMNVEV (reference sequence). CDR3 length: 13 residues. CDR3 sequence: CASSYGVGDTQYF. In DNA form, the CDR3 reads TGTGCCAGCAGTTACGGCGTGGGAGATACGCAGTATTTT.

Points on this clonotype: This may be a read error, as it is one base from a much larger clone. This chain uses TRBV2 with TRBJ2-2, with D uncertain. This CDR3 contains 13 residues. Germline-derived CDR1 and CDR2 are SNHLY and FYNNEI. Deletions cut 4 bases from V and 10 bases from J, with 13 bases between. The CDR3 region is CASSGESAEELFF. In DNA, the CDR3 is TGTGCCAGCAGTGGCGAATCGGCCGAGGAGCTGTTTTTT.

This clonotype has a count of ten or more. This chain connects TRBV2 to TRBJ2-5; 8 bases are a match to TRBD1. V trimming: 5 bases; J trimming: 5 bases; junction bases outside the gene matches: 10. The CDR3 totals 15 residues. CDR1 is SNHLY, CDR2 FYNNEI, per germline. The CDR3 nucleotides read TGTGCCAGCAGTCTAGACAGGGGAGGATCGGAGACCCAGTACTTC. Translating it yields CASSLDRGGSETQYF. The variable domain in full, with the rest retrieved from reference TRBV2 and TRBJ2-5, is EPEVTQTPSHQVTQMGQEVILRCVPISNHLYFYWYRQILGQKVEFLVSFYNNEISEKSEIFDDQFSVERPDGSNFTLKIRSTKLEDSAMYFCASSLDRGGSETQYFGPGTRLLVL.

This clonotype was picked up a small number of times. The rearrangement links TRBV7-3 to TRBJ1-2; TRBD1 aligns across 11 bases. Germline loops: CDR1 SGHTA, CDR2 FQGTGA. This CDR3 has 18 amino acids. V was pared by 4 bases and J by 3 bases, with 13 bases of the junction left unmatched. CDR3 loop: CASSSARSGTGGYYGYTF. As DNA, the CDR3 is TGTGCCAGCAGCTCCGCTAGATCCGGGACAGGGGGTTACTATGGCTACACCTTC.

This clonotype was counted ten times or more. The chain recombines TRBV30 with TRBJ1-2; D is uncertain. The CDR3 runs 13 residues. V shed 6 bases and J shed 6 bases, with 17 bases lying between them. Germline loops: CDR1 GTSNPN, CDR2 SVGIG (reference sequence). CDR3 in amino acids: CACPSTGFNGYTF. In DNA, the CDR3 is TGTGCCTGCCCGTCGACGGGATTTAATGGCTACACCTTC.

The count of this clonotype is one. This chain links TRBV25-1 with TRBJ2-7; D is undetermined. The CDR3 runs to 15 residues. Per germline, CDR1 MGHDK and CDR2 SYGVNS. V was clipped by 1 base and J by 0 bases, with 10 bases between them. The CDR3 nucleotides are TGTGCCAGCAGTGAATCCACCTTAGTCTCCTACGAGCAGTACTTC. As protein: CASSESTLVSYEQYF.

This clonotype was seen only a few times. CDR3 loop: CASSLPHSRTANIYEQYF. The DNA of the CDR3 is TGTGCCAGCAGCCTACCCCATTCTCGGACAGCCAATATCTACGAGCAGTACTTC. The V and J genes are TRBV13 and TRBJ2-7; TRBD1 is a possible D gene (6 bases). CDR1 is PRHDT and CDR2 is FYEKMQ in the germline V gene (reference sequence). V was clipped by 5 bases and J by 3 bases, with 26 bases between them. The CDR3 is 18 amino acids. The whole variable domain, remainder taken from reference TRBV13 and TRBJ2-7, is AAGVIQSPRHLIKEKRETATLKCYPIPRHDTVYWYQQGPGQDPQFLISFYEKMQSDKGSIPDRFSAQQFSDYHSELNMSSLELGDSALYFCASSLPHSRTANIYEQYFGPGTRLTVT.

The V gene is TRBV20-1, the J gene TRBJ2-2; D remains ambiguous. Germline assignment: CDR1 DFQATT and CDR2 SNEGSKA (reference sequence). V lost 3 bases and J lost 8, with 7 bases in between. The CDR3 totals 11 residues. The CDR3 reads CSARGSGELFF. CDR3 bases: TGCAGTGCTAGGGGATCGGGGGAGCTGTTTTTT.